Listed here are 28 T cell receptor beta chains from one sample, sequenced in a study of blood T cell repertoires in COVID-19 (dated by TCRdb to 2020 to 2022). The library was built by means of the immunoSEQ multiplex PCR assay. TCRdb provides this immuneACCESS table in a form limited to in-frame rearrangements. Some clones are lacking; in checked studies, under half of them reflect an unresolved V gene, and why the rest are absent is not known. The sample has roughly 330,000 clones on record, over 75% of them singletons. The ten largest clones take up roughly 5% of the sample. Sample: PBMCs or T cells enriched from blood (not recorded which). These receptor sequences come from a woman aged 25 to 45 who had recovered from COVID-19.

Here the CDR3 reads CASSFTSSYNEQFF. CDR3 coding DNA: TGTGCCAGCAGCTTCACTAGCTCCTACAATGAGCAGTTCTTC. The rearrangement uses TRBV7-2 and TRBJ2-1, with D perhaps TRBD2 (5 bases). CDR1 is SGHTA and CDR2 is FQGNSA in the germline V gene. The CDR3 has 14 residues. Trimming shortened V by 3 bases and J by 0 bases, and 6 bases separated the two germline ends.

The chain is built from TRBV27 and TRBJ1-6, with a weak D call TRBD1 (5 bases). Between the trimmed V and J ends, which lost 6 bases and 0 bases, there was a span of 9 bases. The germline V gene encodes CDR1 MNHEY and CDR2 SMNVEV (reference sequence). The CDR3 has 15 amino acids. The CDR3 region has the DNA TGTGCCAGCAGGACAGTAAGCTCCTATAATTCACCCCTCCACTTT. It codes for CASRTVSSYNSPLHF.

J is TRBJ2-1 and V is TRBV7-9, with 9 bases matching TRBD1. V lost 5 bases and J lost 4; bases outside the gene matches: 6. The length of the CDR3 is 15 residues. Germline assignment: CDR1 SEHNR and CDR2 FQNEAQ (reference sequence). This CDR3 is CASSADRGYYNEQFF. The DNA of the CDR3 is TGTGCCAGCAGCGCAGACAGGGGGTATTACAATGAGCAGTTCTTC.

This sequence joins TRBV9 and TRBJ2-3; 15 bases are shared with TRBD2. Germline V gene sequence: CDR1 SGDLS, CDR2 YYNGEE. This CDR3 is built from 20 residues. The V gene end was trimmed by 4 bases and the J gene end by 0 bases; junction bases not matched to a gene: 12. For the CDR3, the DNA is TGTGCCAGCAGCACACGCCCCAGGACTAGCGGGGGGGGTAGCACAGATACGCAGTATTTT. This gives the protein CASSTRPRTSGGGSTDTQYF.

The chain couples TRBV10-2 to TRBJ2-5; tentative D call: TRBD1 (5 bases). Germline CDR1 WSHSY, CDR2 SAAADI. The CDR3 has 13 amino acids. V dropped 8 bases and J dropped 5 bases, with 15 bases sitting between them. The CDR3 reads CASGKFRVETQYF. The CDR3 nucleotides read TGCGCCAGCGGAAAGTTCAGGGTGGAGACCCAGTACTTC.

The CDR3 is CASSSGTSSVGYNEQFF. The CDR3 coding sequence is TGCGCCAGCAGCTCGGGGACTAGTTCGGTCGGGTACAATGAGCAGTTCTTC. This chain joins TRBV5-1 and TRBJ2-1; 8 positions match TRBD2. The CDR3 covers 17 residues. Germline CDR1 SGHRS, CDR2 YFSETQ. The V gene end was trimmed by 3 bases and the J gene end by 4 bases; junction bases not matched to a gene: 12.

The J gene is TRBJ1-5, the V gene TRBV6-5, with D perhaps TRBD1 (6 bases). Per the germline V gene, CDR1 is MNHEY and CDR2 is SVGAGI. This CDR3 is built from 15 residues. Trimming removed 4 bases from V and 0 bases from J, with 10 bases in between. CDR3 bases: TGTGCCAGCAGTTCGGACAGCTATAGCAATCAGCCCCAGCATTTT. It translates to CASSSDSYSNQPQHF.

Turning to this clone: The same CDR3 arises from other DNA sequences in this sample as well. The rearrangement joins TRBV28 to TRBJ1-2, with TRBD1 matching over 8 bases. Germline V gene sequence: CDR1 MDHEN, CDR2 SYDVKM. This CDR3 spans 12 amino acids. The V and J ends lost 9 bases and 2 bases, in that order; junction bases with no gene match: 2. CDR3 residues: CASRTGNYGYTF. The CDR3 region has the DNA TGTGCCAGTAGGACAGGGAACTATGGCTACACCTTC.

The chain carries TRBV15 and TRBJ2-7; tentative D call: TRBD1 (5 bases). Between the trimmed V and J ends, which lost 0 bases and 1 base, there was a span of 7 bases. CDR3 length: 14 residues. Germline-derived CDR1 and CDR2 are LNHNV and YYDKDF (reference sequence). This CDR3 reads CATSRDRASYEQYF. Written as DNA, the CDR3 is TGTGCCACCAGCAGAGACAGGGCATCCTACGAGCAGTACTTC.

V is TRBV7-6 and J is TRBJ2-1; 9 bases are shared with TRBD2. Trimming took 4 bases from V and 6 from J; bases not matched to a gene: 7. Germline CDR1 SGHVS, CDR2 FNYEAQ. CDR3 length: 15 amino acids. CDR3 loop: CASSSLAGYGNEQFF. The DNA of the CDR3 is TGTGCCAGCAGCTCCCTAGCGGGGTACGGCAATGAGCAGTTCTTC.

This chain uses TRBV5-1 with TRBJ2-2; 14 nucleotides match TRBD2. V trimming: 3 bases; J trimming: 0 bases; junction bases outside the gene matches: 4. The CDR3 is made up of 18 amino acids. CDR1 SGHRS and CDR2 YFSETQ come from the germline V gene. CDR3 region: CASSWGLAGASNTGELFF. The CDR3 DNA follows: TGCGCCAGCAGCTGGGGACTAGCGGGGGCCTCGAACACCGGGGAGCTGTTTTTT.

The chain combines TRBV10-2 with TRBJ1-2, with TRBD1 matching 10 bases. V lost 2 bases to trimming and J lost 8 bases; unmatched junction nucleotides: 8. The CDR3 runs to 15 residues. The germline V gene encodes CDR1 WSHSY and CDR2 SAAADI. The CDR3 loop reads CASSEPYGTGAGYTF. The CDR3 nucleotides are TGCGCCAGCAGTGAGCCTTACGGGACAGGGGCGGGCTACACCTTC.

The chain uses TRBV5-1 and TRBJ1-3, with a weak D call TRBD1 (6 bases). CDR3 size: 16 residues. V lost 0 bases, J lost 1 base, and 11 bases lay in between. Germline loops: CDR1 SGHRS, CDR2 YFSETQ. CDR3 sequence: CASSLDPQGSGNTIYF. CDR3 coding DNA: TGCGCCAGCAGCTTGGACCCACAGGGTTCTGGAAACACCATATATTTT.

The chain is built from TRBV19 and TRBJ1-1, with 7 bases that match TRBD1. V lost 4 bases to trimming and J lost 5 bases; unmatched junction nucleotides: 7. CDR3 length: 14 residues. CDR1 and CDR2 from the germline V gene are LNHDA and SQIVND (reference sequence). The chain's CDR3 is CASSKDRVVTEAFF. DNA of the CDR3: TGTGCCAGTAGTAAAGACAGGGTGGTTACTGAAGCTTTCTTT.

CDR3 in amino acids: CASNAHTLNTEAFF. Written as DNA, the CDR3 is TGTGCCAGCAACGCCCACACATTGAACACTGAAGCTTTCTTT. The V and J genes are TRBV7-9 and TRBJ1-1; no definite D call. Germline CDR1 reads SEHNR; CDR2 reads FQNEAQ (reference sequence). The CDR3 covers 14 residues. V lost 7 bases and J 0 bases, leaving 12 bases between the germline ends.

The chain is built from TRBV7-2 and TRBJ2-2; a weak D match, TRBD1 (6 bases). Deletions cut 5 bases from V and 7 bases from J, with 11 bases between. CDR1 and CDR2 (germline): SGHTA, FQGNSA. The CDR3 is 13 residues long. CDR3 DNA: TGTGCCAGCAGCCTACAGGGCCACGGGGAGCTGTTTTTT. It is translated as CASSLQGHGELFF.

V and J are TRBV3-1 (or the pseudogene TRBV3-2) and TRBJ2-7; D is uncertain. Germline-derived CDR1 and CDR2 are LGHDT and YNNKEL (reference sequence). This CDR3 is 8 amino acids long. With 4 bases removed from V and 13 bases from J, the gap between germline ends came to 5 bases. CDR3 amino acids: CASSLGYF. The CDR3 nucleotides are TGTGCCAGCAGCCTGGGCTACTTC.

The gene calls are TRBV4-1 and TRBJ2-7; D possibly corresponds to TRBD2 (6 bases). CDR3 length: 17 amino acids. Per germline, CDR1 MGHRA and CDR2 YSYEKL. With 6 bases removed from V and 4 bases from J, the gap between germline ends came to 25 bases. This CDR3 reads CASSLTGGGRPGYEQYF. CDR3 DNA sequence: TGCGCCAGCAGTTTAACCGGAGGAGGGCGGCCGGGTTACGAGCAGTACTTC.

CDR3 sequence reads: CASSLDAGLWGYTF. The CDR3, as DNA: TGTGCCAGCAGCTTAGACGCAGGATTATGGGGCTACACCTTC. This chain joins TRBV11-2 and TRBJ1-2; D call uncertain. The V gene lost 0 bases and the J gene lost 8 bases, with 13 bases spanning the gap. CDR3 length: 14 residues. Germline V gives CDR1 SGHAT, CDR2 FQNNGV. The full variable domain, rest sourced from reference TRBV11-2 and TRBJ1-2, is EAGVAQSPRYKIIEKRQSVAFWCNPISGHATLYWYQQILGQGPKLLIQFQNNGVVDDSQLPKDRFSAERLKGVDSTLKIQPAKLEDSAVYLCASSLDAGLWGYTFGSGTRLTVV.

This chain connects TRBV5-1 to TRBJ1-2; 8 bases line up with TRBD1. Germline V gene lookup returns CDR1 SGHRS and CDR2 YFSETQ. The CDR3 length is 15 residues. J lost 4 bases, V lost 0 bases, and 5 bases had no gene match. The CDR3, as DNA: TGCGCCAGCAGCTTGGTCCAGGGGGCGACCTATGGCTACACCTTC. Encoded protein: CASSLVQGATYGYTF.

This sequence joins TRBV7-8 and TRBJ2-7; 7 bases align to TRBD1. The CDR3 extends over 14 amino acids. Germline V gives CDR1 SGHVS, CDR2 FQNEAQ. V shed 5 bases and J 0 bases; nucleotides not matched to a gene: 4. CDR3 loop: CASSRDRDSYEQYF. In DNA, the CDR3 is TGTGCCAGCAGCCGTGACAGGGACTCCTACGAGCAGTACTTC.

The chain carries TRBV19 and TRBJ2-2; D ambiguous. Germline-derived CDR1 and CDR2 are LNHDA and SQIVND (reference sequence). The CDR3 is made up of 14 amino acids. With 4 bases removed from V and 6 bases from J, the gap between germline ends came to 12 bases. This chain's CDR3 is CASSKLRQSGELFF. CDR3 sequence (DNA): TGTGCCAGTAGTAAGTTGAGGCAGTCCGGGGAGCTGTTTTTT.

The V and J genes are TRBV5-6 and TRBJ2-3, with 7 bases identical to TRBD2. The CDR3 has 15 amino acids. CDR1 is SGHDT, CDR2 YYEEEE, per germline. V was clipped by 4 bases and J by 5 bases; unmatched bases: 10. The CDR3 reads CASSTPGREGDTQYF. DNA of the CDR3: TGTGCCAGCAGCACCCCGGGGAGGGAGGGAGATACGCAGTATTTT. The variable domain in full, completed from reference TRBV5-6 and TRBJ2-3, reads DAGVTQSPTHLIKTRGQQVTLRCSPKSGHDTVSWYQQALGQGPQFIFQYYEEEERQRGNFPDRFSGHQFPNYSSELNVNALLLGDSALYLCASSTPGREGDTQYFGPGTRLTVL.

The J gene is TRBJ2-1, the V gene TRBV2, with a weak D call TRBD1 (7 bases). Germline values: CDR1 SNHLY, CDR2 FYNNEI. The CDR3 has 11 residues. CDR3 region: CAGGQNNEQFF. CDR3 bases: TGTGCGGGGGGACAGAACAATGAGCAGTTCTTC.

The chain is built from TRBV18 and TRBJ2-7, with D uncertain. Germline CDR1 KGHSH, CDR2 LQKENI. There are 14 residues in the CDR3. The V and J ends lost 3 bases and 4 bases respectively, with 13 bases between them. CDR3 residues: CASSPTTTSYEQYF. DNA for the CDR3: TGTGCCAGCTCACCCACTACCACCTCATACGAGCAGTACTTC.

The chain has TRBV27 and TRBJ2-7, with TRBD1 matching 8 bases. The CDR3 has 13 amino acids. CDR1 is MNHEY and CDR2 is SMNVEV in the germline V gene (reference sequence). V trimming: 5 bases; J trimming: 3 bases; junction bases outside the gene matches: 3. The CDR3 sequence is CASSPGQVYEQYF. In DNA form, the CDR3 reads TGTGCCAGCAGTCCGGGACAGGTCTACGAGCAGTACTTC.

The CDR3 loop is CATSTRRGSEAFF. DNA for the CDR3: TGTGCCACCAGCACTAGACGGGGGTCTGAAGCTTTCTTT. The chain uses TRBV15 and TRBJ1-1; D is possibly TRBD1 (5 bases). CDR1 is LNHNV, CDR2 YYDKDF, per germline (reference sequence). The CDR3 is 13 residues long. With 4 bases removed from V and 6 bases from J, the gap between germline ends came to 12 bases. The whole variable domain, remainder taken from reference TRBV15 and TRBJ1-1, is DAMVIQNPRYQVTQFGKPVTLSCSQTLNHNVMYWYQQKSSQAPKLLFHYYDKDFNNEADTPDNFQSRRPNTSFCFLDIRSPGLGDTAMYLCATSTRRGSEAFFGQGTRLTVV.

This chain uses TRBV5-4 with TRBJ1-1; TRBD1 agrees at 10 bases. CDR3 length equals 13 residues. J lost 2 bases, V lost 7 bases, and 2 bases had no gene match. Germline loops: CDR1 SGHNT, CDR2 YYREEE (reference sequence). The CDR3 here is CASGDRGNTEAFF. CDR3 DNA: TGTGCCAGCGGGGACAGGGGTAACACTGAAGCTTTCTTT.